The 17 T cell receptor beta chains given below trace back to one sample, sequenced in a study of blood T cell repertoires in COVID-19. The data were produced by immunoSEQ multiplex PCR, yet TCRdb's version contains in-frame clones alone and is incomplete. This sample carries some 120,000 clones, approximately 89% of them seen once, and the ten largest clones take 4.3%. Sequenced material: peripheral blood. The receptor set was obtained from a human donor in a cohort sampled during active COVID-19.

The gene calls are TRBV18 and TRBJ2-7, with 8 bases fitting TRBD1. The germline gives CDR1 KGHSH, CDR2 LQKENI. Losses at the gene ends were 3 bases for V and 6 bases for J; bases not matched to a gene: 10. There are 15 residues in the CDR3. The CDR3 sequence is CASSPGTGHSGEQYF. For the CDR3, the DNA is TGTGCCAGCTCACCGGGGACAGGTCATAGTGGCGAGCAGTACTTC.

The gene calls are TRBV5-4 and TRBJ2-7; 7 nucleotides align to TRBD1. The CDR3 totals 13 residues. CDR1 is SGHNT, CDR2 YYREEE, per germline (reference sequence). The V segment lost 4 bases and the J segment 3 bases; nucleotides outside the gene matches: 4. This chain's CDR3 is CASSHRDSYEQYV. The CDR3 region has the DNA TGTGCCAGCAGCCACCGGGACAGCTACGAGCAGTACGTC.

This chain joins TRBV20-1 and TRBJ1-4, with TRBD1 identical over 7 bases. CDR1 is DFQATT and CDR2 is SNEGSKA in the germline V gene (reference sequence). This CDR3 has 14 residues. After removal of 6 bases from V and 10 bases from J, the junction contained 14 bases not matched to a gene. The CDR3 DNA is TGCAGTGCCAGTGTCCCCGGACAGGATGGAAAACTGTTTTTT. Translated, it gives CSASVPGQDGKLFF.

The J gene is TRBJ1-6, the V gene TRBV7-6; possibly TRBD1 for D (5 bases). The length of the CDR3 is 19 residues. Trimming left V 5 bases short and J 0 bases short, with 20 bases between. CDR1 and CDR2 from the germline V gene are SGHVS and FNYEAQ. CDR3 coding DNA: TGTGCCAGCAGCCCCGTAGTCGGGGGTCAGAGCTCCTATAATTCACCCCTCCACTTT. It translates to CASSPVVGGQSSYNSPLHF.

The chain employs TRBV9 and TRBJ2-1, with 7 bases aligning to TRBD1. Germline V gives CDR1 SGDLS, CDR2 YYNGEE. The J segment lost 2 bases and the V segment lost 2 bases, leaving 4 bases of the junction unmatched. This CDR3 region has 15 residues. CDR3 protein: CASSVSGQAYNEQFF. DNA of the CDR3: TGTGCCAGCAGCGTCTCTGGACAGGCCTACAATGAGCAGTTCTTC.

The chain carries TRBV2 and TRBJ2-3, with TRBD2 as a possible D gene (6 bases). Germline CDR1 and CDR2: SNHLY and FYNNEI. Trimming left V 8 bases short and J 3 bases short, with 12 bases between. This CDR3 comprises 13 residues. The DNA of the CDR3 is TGTGCCAGCCAGCCCCTAGCGACAGATACGCAGTATTTT. Translating gives CASQPLATDTQYF.

The rearrangement joins TRBV21-1 to TRBJ1-2; the table names TRBD1, a call not compared with the DNA. TRBV21-1 is termed a pseudogene. This CDR3 spans 15 amino acids. This chain's CDR3 is CASSKNGQGAPGYTF. The CDR3 region has the DNA TGTGCCAGCAGCAAGAACGGTCAGGGGGCGCCGGGCTACACCTTC.

This chain uses TRBV5-6 with TRBJ2-7, with D unclear. CDR3 length equals 13 residues. In germline, CDR1 is SGHDT, CDR2 YYEEEE. V lost 3 bases and J lost 0, with 7 bases in between. The CDR3 coding sequence is TGTGCCAGCAGCTCCCGGGTCTCCTACGAGCAGTACGTC. Amino acid sequence: CASSSRVSYEQYV.

The chain carries TRBV7-9 and TRBJ1-2; no firm D call. The germline V and J ends were trimmed by 4 bases and 1 base, with 19 bases remaining between them. CDR3 length equals 17 residues. CDR1 and CDR2 from the germline V gene are SEHNR and FQNEAQ (reference sequence). The CDR3 DNA is TGTGCCAGCAGCTATACCTTTGGCGGGAGGCTTAACTATGGCTACACCTTC. Amino acids: CASSYTFGGRLNYGYTF. Full variable domain (rest looked up from reference TRBV7-9 and TRBJ1-2): DTGVSQNPRHKITKRGQNVTFRCDPISEHNRLYWYRQTLGQGPEFLTYFQNEAQLEKSRLLSDRFSAERPKGSFSTLEIQRTEQGDSAMYLCASSYTFGGRLNYGYTFGSGTRLTVV.

The chain joins TRBV5-1 to TRBJ1-2, with D perhaps TRBD1 (5 bases). Trimming took 4 bases from V and 8 from J, leaving 18 bases between them. The CDR3 spans 14 residues. CDR1 SGHRS and CDR2 YFSETQ come from the germline V gene. The CDR3 loop reads CASSPYPGSPGYTF. CDR3 bases: TGCGCCAGCAGCCCCTACCCAGGGTCCCCAGGCTACACCTTC. The whole variable domain, filled in from reference TRBV5-1 and TRBJ1-2, reads KAGVTQTPRYLIKTRGQQVTLSCSPISGHRSVSWYQQTPGQGLQFLFEYFSETQRNKGNFPGRFSGRQFSNSRSEMNVSTLELGDSALYLCASSPYPGSPGYTFGSGTRLTVV.

J is TRBJ2-1 and V is TRBV5-1; 7 nucleotides align to TRBD2. After removal of 4 bases from V and 5 bases from J, the junction contained 6 bases not matched to a gene. Germline V lookup: CDR1 SGHRS, CDR2 YFSETQ. This CDR3 has 14 residues. The CDR3 DNA reads TGCGCCAGCAGCAACCCTAGCGGCAACAATGAGCAGTTCTTC. It yields the protein CASSNPSGNNEQFF.

The CDR3 DNA reads as TGCGCCAGCAGCCAAGAGGTTCTAGTGCCAACTAGCACAGATACGCAGTATTTT. This codes for CASSQEVLVPTSTDTQYF. This rearrangement joins TRBV4-3 to TRBJ2-3, with unresolved D. The ends were cut back, 0 bases at V and 0 bases at J, with 16 bases in the middle. CDR3 size: 18 residues. Germline-derived CDR1 and CDR2 are LGHNA and YSLEER.

V gene TRBV29-1 combines with J gene TRBJ2-5; 9 bases match TRBD2. From germline, CDR1 is SQVTM and CDR2 ANQGSEA. The CDR3 runs 13 residues. With V trimmed by 7 bases and J by 5 bases, 8 bases remained unmatched. In DNA form, the CDR3 reads TGCAGCGCCCTAGGGACTAGCAATGAGACCCAGTACTTC. Its translation: CSALGTSNETQYF. The full variable domain, with the rest looked up from reference TRBV29-1 and TRBJ2-5, is SAVISQKPSRDICQRGTSLTIQCQVDSQVTMMFWYRQQPGQSLTLIATANQGSEATYESGFVIDKFPISRPNLTFSTLTVSNMSPEDSSIYLCSALGTSNETQYFGPGTRLLVL.

This clone was recorded a few times. The chain has TRBV7-3 and TRBJ1-2; no clear D gene. The V end lost 0 bases, the J end lost 8 bases, and 10 bases lay between the germline ends. This CDR3 comprises 13 residues. CDR1 is SGHTA, CDR2 FQGTGA, per germline. The CDR3 is CASSLTRVIGYTF. In DNA, the CDR3 is TGTGCCAGCAGCTTAACGAGGGTTATCGGCTACACCTTC.

The CDR3 is CASSQKRAGGYTF. CDR3 nucleotide sequence: TGTGCCAGCAGCCAAAAGAGGGCGGGGGGCTACACCTTC. The V gene is TRBV3-1 (or the pseudogene TRBV3-2), the J gene TRBJ1-2; D not certain. This CDR3 spans 13 amino acids. The V gene lost 2 bases and the J gene lost 8 bases, with 12 bases spanning the gap. Germline-derived CDR1 and CDR2 are LGHDT and YNNKEL (reference sequence).

J is TRBJ2-7 and V is TRBV19; 7 bases agree with TRBD1. The CDR3 runs to 13 residues. V was pared by 4 bases and J by 4 bases, with 4 bases of the junction left unmatched. Germline V CDR1 and CDR2: LNHDA, SQIVND (reference sequence). The CDR3 protein is CASSKSDRYEQYF. The CDR3 coding sequence is TGTGCCAGTAGTAAATCGGACAGGTACGAGCAGTACTTC.

This clone was detected once. The chain couples TRBV5-1 to TRBJ2-3; TRBD2 matches at 11 bases. This CDR3 comprises 15 residues. V lost 0 bases and J lost 5; bases outside the gene matches: 2. Germline V CDR1 and CDR2: SGHRS, YFSETQ. CDR3 bases: TGCGCCAGCAGCTTGGCGCTAGCGGGGGGAGATACGCAGTATTTT. Its translation: CASSLALAGGDTQYF.